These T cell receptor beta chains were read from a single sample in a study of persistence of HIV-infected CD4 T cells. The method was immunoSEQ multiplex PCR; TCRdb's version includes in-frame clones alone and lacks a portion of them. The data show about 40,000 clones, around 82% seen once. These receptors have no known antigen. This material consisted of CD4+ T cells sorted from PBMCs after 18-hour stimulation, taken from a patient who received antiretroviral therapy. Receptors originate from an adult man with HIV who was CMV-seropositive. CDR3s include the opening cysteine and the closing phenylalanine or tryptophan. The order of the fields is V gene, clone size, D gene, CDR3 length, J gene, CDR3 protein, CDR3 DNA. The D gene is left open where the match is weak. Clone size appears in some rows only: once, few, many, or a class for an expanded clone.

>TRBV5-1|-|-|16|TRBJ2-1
CASSVIPLSSYNEQFF
TGCGCCAGCAGCGTGATTCCCCTGAGCTCCTACAATGAGCAGTTCTTC
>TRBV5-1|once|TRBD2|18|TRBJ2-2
CASSSGLGVLKNTGELFF
TGCGCCAGCAGCTCCGGACTAGGGGTTCTCAAGAACACCGGGGAGCTGTTTTTT
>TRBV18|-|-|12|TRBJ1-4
CATGGANEKLFF
TGTGCCACTGGGGGAGCTAATGAAAAACTGTTTTTT
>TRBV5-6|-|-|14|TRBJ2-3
CASSLRARTDTQYF
TGTGCCAGCAGCTTGAGGGCCCGCACAGATACGCAGTATTTT
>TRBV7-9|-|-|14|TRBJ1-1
CASSSYGKNTEAFF
TGTGCCAGCAGCTCCTATGGAAAGAACACTGAAGCTTTCTTT
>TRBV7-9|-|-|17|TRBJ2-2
CASSLALASENTGELFF
TGTGCCAGCAGCTTAGCGTTGGCTAGCGAGAACACCGGGGAGCTGTTTTTT
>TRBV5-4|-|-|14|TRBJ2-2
CASSANRVPGELFF
TGTGCCAGCAGCGCAAACAGGGTTCCCGGGGAGCTGTTTTTT
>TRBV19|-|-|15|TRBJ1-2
CASSPHSGLDYGYTF
TGTGCCAGTAGTCCCCACTCGGGGTTAGACTATGGCTACACCTTC
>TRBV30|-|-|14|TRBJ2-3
CAWSEGQETDTQYF
TGTGCCTGGAGCGAGGGGCAGGAAACAGATACGCAGTATTTT
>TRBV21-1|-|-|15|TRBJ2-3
CASSKEQPVGDTQYF
TGTGCCAGCAGCAAAGAACAGCCAGTGGGAGATACGCAGTATTTT
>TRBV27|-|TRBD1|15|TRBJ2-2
CASSSDRVGTGELFF
TGTGCCAGCAGTTCGGACAGGGTCGGGACCGGGGAGCTGTTTTTT
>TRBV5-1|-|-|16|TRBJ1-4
CASSTGQSVTNEKLFF
TGCGCCAGCAGTACTGGACAGAGCGTGACTAATGAAAAACTGTTTTTT
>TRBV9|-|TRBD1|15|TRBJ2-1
CASSAGTGGGNEQFF
TGTGCCAGCAGCGCGGGGACAGGGGGCGGAAATGAGCAGTTCTTC
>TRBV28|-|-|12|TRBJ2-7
CASSLFIYEQYF
TGTGCCAGCAGTTTATTCATCTACGAGCAGTACTTC
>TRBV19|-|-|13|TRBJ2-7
CASRRDSSYEQYF
TGTGCCAGTAGGCGGGACAGCTCCTACGAGCAGTACTTC
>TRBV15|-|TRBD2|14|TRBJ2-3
CATSTAGTSNTQYF
TGTGCCACCAGCACCGCCGGGACTAGTAATACGCAGTATTTT
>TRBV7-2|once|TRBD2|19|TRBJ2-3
CASSYRVGASGGRTDTQYF
TGTGCCAGCAGCTACCGCGTGGGGGCTAGCGGGGGTCGCACAGATACGCAGTATTTT
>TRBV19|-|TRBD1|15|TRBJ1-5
CASSAQGTGNQPQHF
TGTGCCAGTAGTGCACAGGGGACGGGCAATCAGCCCCAGCATTTT
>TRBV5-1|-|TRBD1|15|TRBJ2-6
CASSSGGGGANVLTF
TGCGCCAGCAGCTCAGGGGGCGGTGGGGCCAACGTCCTGACTTTC
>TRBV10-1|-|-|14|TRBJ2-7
CASSSTGKVYEQYF
TGCGCCAGCAGTTCGACAGGAAAAGTCTACGAGCAGTACTTC
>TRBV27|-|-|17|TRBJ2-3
CASSVFRSGGATDTQYF
TGTGCCAGCAGTGTATTCAGGAGTGGGGGTGCCACAGATACGCAGTATTTT
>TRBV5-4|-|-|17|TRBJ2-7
CASSLGSTGRPNYEQYF
TGTGCCAGCAGCTTGGGTTCGACGGGACGCCCGAACTACGAGCAGTACTTC
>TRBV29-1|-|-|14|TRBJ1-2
CSVAEGIQSYGYTF
TGCAGCGTTGCCGAGGGGATTCAAAGCTATGGCTACACCTTC
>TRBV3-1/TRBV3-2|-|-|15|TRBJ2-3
CASSPLGRGRDTQYF
TGTGCCAGCAGCCCACTTGGGAGGGGGCGAGATACGCAGTATTTT
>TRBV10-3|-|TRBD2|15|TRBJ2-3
CAIRPGLAGPDTQYF
TGTGCCATCAGACCGGGACTAGCGGGCCCAGATACGCAGTATTTT
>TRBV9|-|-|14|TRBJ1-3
CASSVASSGNTIYF
TGTGCCAGCAGCGTAGCAAGCTCTGGAAACACCATATATTTT
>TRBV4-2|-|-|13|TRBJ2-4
CASSQGIKNIQYF
TGTGCCAGCAGCCAAGGCATCAAAAACATTCAGTACTTC
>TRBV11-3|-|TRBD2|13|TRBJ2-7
CASAGTSVSEQYF
TGTGCCAGCGCCGGGACTAGCGTTAGCGAGCAGTACTTC
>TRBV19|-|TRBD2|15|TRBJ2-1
CASIKRDSSYNEQFF
TGTGCCAGTATTAAGCGGGATAGCTCCTACAATGAGCAGTTCTTC
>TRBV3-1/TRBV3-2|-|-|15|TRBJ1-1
CASSQGPGGVTEAFF
TGTGCCAGCAGCCAGGGGCCGGGGGGTGTCACTGAAGCTTTCTTT
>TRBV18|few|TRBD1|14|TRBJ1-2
CASSPGTDLYGYTF
TGTGCCAGCTCACCCGGGACAGATCTCTATGGCTACACCTTC
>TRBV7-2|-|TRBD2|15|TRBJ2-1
CASSALADRANEQFF
TGTGCCAGCAGCGCGCTAGCGGACCGAGCCAATGAGCAGTTCTTC
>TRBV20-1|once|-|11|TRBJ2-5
CSARRKETQYF
TGCAGTGCTAGAAGAAAAGAGACCCAGTACTTC
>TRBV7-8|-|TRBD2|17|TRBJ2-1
CASSLVLAGGPVNEQFF
TGTGCCAGCAGCTTAGTTCTAGCGGGAGGGCCTGTCAATGAGCAGTTCTTC
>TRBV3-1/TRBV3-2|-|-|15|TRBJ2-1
CASSQGGTRGNEQFF
TGTGCCAGCAGCCAAGGCGGGACGAGGGGAAATGAGCAGTTCTTC
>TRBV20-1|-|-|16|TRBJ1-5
CSASLGGRTSNQPQHF
TGCAGTGCTAGTCTTGGGGGGCGGACTTCCAATCAGCCCCAGCATTTT
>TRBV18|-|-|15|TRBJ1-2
CASSPAAQTNYGYTF
TGTGCCAGCTCACCAGCAGCCCAAACTAACTATGGCTACACCTTC
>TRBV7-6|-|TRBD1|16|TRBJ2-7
CASRPATGERDYEQYF
TGTGCCAGCAGGCCCGCGACAGGGGAGAGGGACTACGAGCAGTACTTC
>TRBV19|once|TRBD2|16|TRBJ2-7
CASSGSPTGGRNEQYF
TGTGCCAGTAGTGGATCGCCCACCGGCGGGAGAAACGAGCAGTACTTC
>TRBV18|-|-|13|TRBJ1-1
CASSPQLNTEAFF
TGTGCCAGCTCACCACAGCTAAACACTGAAGCTTTCTTT
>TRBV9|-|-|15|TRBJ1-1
CASSAHGTPNTEAFF
TGTGCCAGCAGCGCCCACGGGACACCGAACACTGAAGCTTTCTTT
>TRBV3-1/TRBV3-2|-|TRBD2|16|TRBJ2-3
CASSYLSGRGGDTQYF
TGTGCCAGCAGCTACCTTAGCGGGAGGGGTGGAGATACGCAGTATTTT
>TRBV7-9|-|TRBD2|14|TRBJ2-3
CASSSGTSGETQYF
TGTGCCAGCAGCTCCGGGACTAGCGGGGAAACGCAGTATTTT
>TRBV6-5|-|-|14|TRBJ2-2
CASRETGRAGELFF
TGTGCCAGCCGGGAGACAGGGCGAGCCGGGGAGCTGTTTTTT
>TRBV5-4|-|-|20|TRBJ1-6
CASSPGRRGQQSSYNSPLHF
TGTGCCAGCAGCCCCGGGAGGAGGGGACAACAAAGCTCCTATAATTCACCCCTCCACTTT
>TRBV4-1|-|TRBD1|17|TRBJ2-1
CASSQRGAGQGVREQFF
TGCGCCAGCAGCCAAAGGGGGGCGGGACAGGGAGTAAGGGAGCAGTTCTTC
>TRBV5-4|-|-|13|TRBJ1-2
CASSLQVPGGYTF
TGTGCCAGCAGCTTGCAGGTCCCGGGAGGCTACACCTTC
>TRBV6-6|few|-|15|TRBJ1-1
CASSYLSGGRTEAFF
TGTGCCAGCAGTTACCTTTCGGGGGGTCGGACTGAAGCTTTCTTT